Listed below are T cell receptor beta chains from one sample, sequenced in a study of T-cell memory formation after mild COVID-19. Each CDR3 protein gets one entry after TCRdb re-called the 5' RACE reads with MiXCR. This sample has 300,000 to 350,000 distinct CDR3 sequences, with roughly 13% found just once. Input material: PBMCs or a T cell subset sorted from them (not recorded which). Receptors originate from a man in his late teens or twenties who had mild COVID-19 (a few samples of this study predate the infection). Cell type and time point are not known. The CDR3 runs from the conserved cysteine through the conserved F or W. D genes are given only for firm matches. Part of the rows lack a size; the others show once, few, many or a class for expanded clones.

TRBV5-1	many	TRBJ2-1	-	TGCGCCAGCAGCCCAGGGTACAATGAGCAGTTCTTC	CASSPGYNEQFF
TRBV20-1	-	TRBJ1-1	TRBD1	TGCAGTGCTAGACCCCCCCGGGACAGGCAAGTTATGAACACTGAAGCTTTCTTT	CSARPPRDRQVMNTEAFF
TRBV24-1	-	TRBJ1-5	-	TGTGCCACCAGTGATTCCCGATCCGGGACGAACAATCAGCCCCAGCATTTT	CATSDSRSGTNNQPQHF
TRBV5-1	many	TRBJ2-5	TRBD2	TGCGCCAGCAGCTTCGGGACTAGCGGGGGGATTGAGACCCAGTACTTC	CASSFGTSGGIETQYF
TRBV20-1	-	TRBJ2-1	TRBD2	TGCAGTGCTAGAGCCGCGGGGGGGGCAGACAATGAGCAGTTCTTC	CSARAAGGADNEQFF
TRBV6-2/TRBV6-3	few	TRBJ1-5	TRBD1	TGTGCCAGCAGCTTACTCCCGCAGGGGGAGTACAATCAGCCCCAGCATTTT	CASSLLPQGEYNQPQHF
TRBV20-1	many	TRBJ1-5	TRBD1	TGCAGTGCAGGCCCGGGACAGGGAGTGGCTCAGCCCCAGCATTTT	CSAGPGQGVAQPQHF
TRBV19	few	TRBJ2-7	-	TGTGCCAGTTCCGGGGGGCAGACGGGATACGAGCAGTACTTC	CASSGGQTGYEQYF
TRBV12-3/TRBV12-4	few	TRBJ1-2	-	TGTGCCAGCACCGTGGGGGGGGCTAAGTACTACACCTTC	CASTVGGAKYYTF
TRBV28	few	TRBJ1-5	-	TGTGCCAGCACCACAGGACAGAATCAGCCCCAGCATTTT	CASTTGQNQPQHF
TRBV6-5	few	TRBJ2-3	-	TGTGCCAGCAGGACAGAGCAAGATACGCAGTATTTT	CASRTEQDTQYF
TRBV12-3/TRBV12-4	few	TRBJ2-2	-	TGTGCCAGCAGTTTAAGGCAGGAAGACGGGGAGCTGTTTTTT	CASSLRQEDGELFF
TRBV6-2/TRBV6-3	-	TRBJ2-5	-	TGTGCCAGTTCGCTAGGGCAGTCACAAGAGACCCAGTACTTC	CASSLGQSQETQYF
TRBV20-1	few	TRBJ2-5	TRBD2	TGCAGTGCTGTGACTAGCGGATGGAGGTTCGTAGAGACCCAGTACTTC	CSAVTSGWRFVETQYF
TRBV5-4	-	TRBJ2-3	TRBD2	TGTGCCAGCAGCCGGGAGGGACTAGCGGGCACAGATACGCAGTATTTT	CASSREGLAGTDTQYF
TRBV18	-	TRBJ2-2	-	TGTGCCAGCTCACCGTTGAGCTTCGAGGGGGAGCTGTTTTTT	CASSPLSFEGELFF
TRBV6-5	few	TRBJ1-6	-	TGTGCCAGCAGTTACTCGAAGGACCTATCACCCCTCCACTTT	CASSYSKDLSPLHF
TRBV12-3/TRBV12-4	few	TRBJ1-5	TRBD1	TGTGCCAGCAGTTCATGGACAGGGAAGGGTCAGCCCCAGCATTTT	CASSSWTGKGQPQHF
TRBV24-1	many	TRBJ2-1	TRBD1	TGTGCCACCGGGACAGGACAAGTAGGGCAGTTCTTC	CATGTGQVGQFF
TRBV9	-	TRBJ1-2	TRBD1	TGTGCCAGCAGCGTAGGACCGGGACAGGGATCGGATGGCTACACCTTC	CASSVGPGQGSDGYTF
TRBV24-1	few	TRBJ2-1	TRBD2	TGTGCCACCTCCCCGGGGGGGAGCTTTCGGGAGCAGTTCTTC	CATSPGGSFREQFF
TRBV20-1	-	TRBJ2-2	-	TGCAGTGCCCCCGTCGGGGCACGCGCCGGGGAGCTGTTTTTT	CSAPVGARAGELFF
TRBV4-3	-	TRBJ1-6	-	TGCGCCAGCAGCCAAGAATCGGGCGTGAAATCACCCCTCCACTTT	CASSQESGVKSPLHF
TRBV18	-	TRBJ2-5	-	TGTGCCAGCTCCCACAGGCAGGAGCGAAGAGAGACCCAGTACTTC	CASSHRQERRETQYF
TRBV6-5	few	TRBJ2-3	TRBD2	TGTGCCAGCAGTTACTCGGGGGGGAACACAGATACGCAGTATTTT	CASSYSGGNTDTQYF
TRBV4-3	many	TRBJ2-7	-	TGCGCCAGCAGCCAAGTGGACAGTGCCTACGAGCAGTACTTC	CASSQVDSAYEQYF
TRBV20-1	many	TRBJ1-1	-	TGCAGTGCTAGCTCCTCGGGCCGGAACACTGAAGCTTTCTTT	CSASSSGRNTEAFF
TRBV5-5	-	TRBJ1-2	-	TGTGCCAGCAGCCCCGGGACGGCCCCCTATGGCTACACCTTC	CASSPGTAPYGYTF
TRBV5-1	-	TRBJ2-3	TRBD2	TGCGCCAGCAGCCCCGGACTAGAGTCAGATACGCAGTATTTT	CASSPGLESDTQYF
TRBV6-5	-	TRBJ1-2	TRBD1	TGTGCCAGCAGGCCCACAGGAACAGGGGGCTATGGCTACACCTTC	CASRPTGTGGYGYTF
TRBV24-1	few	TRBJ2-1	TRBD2	TGTGCCACCAGTGATACTAGCGGGGGATGGGATGAGCAGTTCTTC	CATSDTSGGWDEQFF
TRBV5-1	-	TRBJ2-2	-	TGCGCCAGCAAAGGGGCGGACGGCACCGGGGAGCTGTTTTTT	CASKGADGTGELFF
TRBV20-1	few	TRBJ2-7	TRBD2	TGCAGTGCTAGAGTGAGTCCCCGCAGCGGGGGGACCTACGAGCAGTACTTC	CSARVSPRSGGTYEQYF
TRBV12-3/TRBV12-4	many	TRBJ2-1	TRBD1	TGTGCCAGCAGCTATGACAGGGTTGCCTACAATGAGCAGTTCTTC	CASSYDRVAYNEQFF
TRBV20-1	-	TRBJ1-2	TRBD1	TGCAGTGCGGGTGACTGGACAGGGAACTATGGCTACACCTTC	CSAGDWTGNYGYTF
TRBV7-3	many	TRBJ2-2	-	TGTGCCAGCAGCTTAACCGGTTCGAACACCGGGGAGCTGTTTTTT	CASSLTGSNTGELFF
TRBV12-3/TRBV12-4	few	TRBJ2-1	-	TGTGCCAGCCGAGGCCACGACGGCTCCTACAATGAGCAGTTCTTC	CASRGHDGSYNEQFF
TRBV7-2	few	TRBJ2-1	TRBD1	TGTGCCAGCAGCTTACGACAGGGGGCGGCTTATGAGCAGTTCTTC	CASSLRQGAAYEQFF
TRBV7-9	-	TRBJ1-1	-	TGTGCCAGCAGCACCAGTATACAAGCTTTCTTT	CASSTSIQAFF
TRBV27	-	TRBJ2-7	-	TGTGCCAGCAGTATGACAGTCACCTACGAGCAGTACTTC	CASSMTVTYEQYF
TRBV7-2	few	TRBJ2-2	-	TGTGCCAGCAGCTTAATAGCTGCAGCCACCGGGGAGCTGTTTTTT	CASSLIAAATGELFF
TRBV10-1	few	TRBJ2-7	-	TGCGCCAGCAGTGAGAGACCCGGGGACGAGCAGTACTTC	CASSERPGDEQYF
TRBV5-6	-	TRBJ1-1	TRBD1	TGTGCCAGCAGCTTACCGGGACAGGGGGTGAACACTGAAGCTTTCTTT	CASSLPGQGVNTEAFF
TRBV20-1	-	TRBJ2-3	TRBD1	TGCAGTGCTTCCCGGACAGGGGTCCTCGCAGATACGCAGTATTTT	CSASRTGVLADTQYF
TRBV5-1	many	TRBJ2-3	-	TGCGCCAGCAGCTTCGGTAGCCCCACAGATACGCAGTATTTT	CASSFGSPTDTQYF
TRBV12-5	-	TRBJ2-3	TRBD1	TGTGCTAGTGGTGACAGGGCAGATACGCAGTATTTT	CASGDRADTQYF